Detailed here is one T cell receptor beta chain. Its antigen specificity is not known. Base qualities are not provided; no much larger clone lies one nucleotide away. This sample stems from a study of CD8+ T cells in alopecia areata (dated by TCRdb to 2016 to 2019). Notes on the research overall: The treated patients, all with moderate-to-severe alopecia areata, were enrolled in an open-label pilot trial of oral tofacitinib given at 5 to 10 mg twice daily. Tofacitinib was administered for 6 to 18 months, and 6 months of follow-up off drug were then conducted to assess delayed response and recurrence. The study used high-throughput TCRbeta sequencing to examine T cell clonal expansion in alopecia areata, in both the C3H/HeJ mouse model and human patients. Scalp tissue and sorted CD4+ and CD8+ peripheral blood T cells from patchy and totalis/universalis alopecia areata patients and from healthy controls were covered by human TCRbeta sequencing. Biopsies were taken from tofacitinib-treated patients at baseline and again at 4 and 24 weeks into treatment, and several of those patients also had a later scalp biopsy. Scalp clonality was compared among normal scalp (n=4), patchy alopecia areata scalp (n=8), and alopecia totalis/universalis scalp (n=8). The RNA source kit depended on sample type: the PAXgene miRNA kit for fixed scalp, the miRNeasy kit for PBMCs, and the RNeasy kit for mouse skin. TCRbeta CDR3 regions were amplified by immunoSEQ multiplex PCR with 35 Vbeta forward and 13 Jbeta reverse primers.

From its cysteine to its phenylalanine, the CDR3 spans 14 amino acids. The entry retains the CDR3 DNA only, 42 bases that are in frame from base 1. The CDR1 and CDR2 encoded by the germline V gene are WSHSY and SAAADI. The V end gives up 3 bases and the J end 6 bases, leaving 4 bases in the junction not matched to a gene. To prepare the library, the immunoSEQ multiplex PCR assay was applied. RNA was extracted from all samples and reverse transcribed into cDNA as template for TCR sequencing. First-strand cDNA was synthesized using SuperScript III with a 2:1 mix of oligo-dT and random hexamers. A synthetic immune receptor repertoire was used to gauge amplification bias, and whatever bias remained was removed computationally. Concerning the study's data processing: Raw reads were preprocessed to remove errors, and CDR3 was defined by IMGT conventions from the conserved cysteine to phenylalanine. Clonality was calculated as 1 minus Shannon entropy normalized by log2 of the number of productive unique TCRs. CD4 or CD8 identity of scalp clones was inferred by cross-referencing scalp TCRbeta sequences with sorted blood CD4 and CD8 repertoires. TCRdb took over this immuneACCESS table, retaining in-frame rearrangements with V and J assigned. Such tables are incomplete; in checked studies, under half of the missing clones stem from an unresolved V gene, and the remainder is unexplained. The V and J calls and the clone size are those of that table, but D and trimming were determined from the DNA. For this sample the table gives some 110,000 clones, of which more than 30% were detected only once. The ten most abundant clones make up 3% to 3.5% of the sample.

Peripheral blood and lesional scalp punch biopsies were obtained from patients with alopecia areata. After PBMCs were isolated by density centrifugation and stained for CD3, CD4 and CD8, a FACSAria was used to sort CD4+ and CD8+ T cells. Results and caveats for the whole study, not just this receptor: Shared TCR sequences between patients were less evident than in mice, which may be partly attributable to HLA diversity in the patient population. Resident alphabeta T cells in normal human skin are also sequenced, complicating scalp TCR repertoire analysis, unlike mouse skin dominated by gammadelta T cells. Compared with normal scalp, lesional scalp, particularly in alopecia totalis/universalis, had higher clonality and more expanded CD8+ clones, which suggests antigenic drive.

The V gene is TRBV10-2 and the J gene is TRBJ2-5; a stretch of 10 junction bases matches TRBD2. Sequenced input: CD4+ T cells sorted from blood. The source of this sequence is a human donor with alopecia areata. This receptor has the CDR3 CASSEASGGKTQYF. The sequenced DNA is TGCGCCAGCAGTGAAGCTAGCGGGGGTAAGACCCAGTACTTC.